Shown below are 9 T cell receptor beta chains from a single sample sequenced in a study of T-cell reconstitution after alpha-beta-depleted transplantation in children. The TCRbeta library was prepared with unique molecular identifiers. TCRdb analysed the PCR reads with MiXCR anew, one entry per CDR3 protein. The sample records about 90,000 distinct CDR3 sequences, about 14% being singletons. Material: PBMCs, mostly from graft donor cells, obtained 180 days after TCRalphabeta/CD19-depleted stem cell transplant. All receptors derive from a male patient between 2 and 10 years old who had a stem cell transplant for acute lymphoblastic leukemia, so the T cells may come from the graft donor.

The rearrangement uses TRBV14 and TRBJ2-1, with no clear D. The CDR3 loop spans 13 amino acids. The germline gives CDR1 SGHDN, CDR2 FVKESK. Deletions cut 1 base from V and 9 bases from J, with 10 bases between. In DNA, the CDR3 is TGTGCCAGCAGCCAAGTACTGTCGGGTGAGCAGTTCTTC. Its protein product is CASSQVLSGEQFF.

The table lists this clonotype with a few counts. The chain joins TRBV7-9 to TRBJ1-1; D is undetermined. This CDR3 region has 15 residues. CDR1 and CDR2 (germline): SEHNR, FQNEAQ (reference sequence). Trimming left V 3 bases short and J 0 bases short, with 11 bases between. The CDR3 region is CASSLPAGMNTEAFF. The CDR3 coding sequence is TGTGCCAGCAGCTTGCCGGCGGGTATGAACACTGAAGCTTTCTTT.

The V and J genes are TRBV20-1 and TRBJ1-1; D is possibly TRBD1 (5 bases). Trimming shortened V by 3 bases and J by 0 bases, and 8 bases separated the two germline ends. CDR1 is DFQATT, CDR2 SNEGSKA, per germline (reference sequence). The CDR3 is 13 residues long. In DNA form, the CDR3 reads TGCAGTGCTAGTCAGGGCCTGAACACTGAAGCTTTCTTT. Translating gives CSASQGLNTEAFF.

This chain links TRBV5-1 with TRBJ2-1; no clear D gene. The ends were cut back, 8 bases at V and 0 bases at J, with 12 bases in the middle. The CDR3 is made up of 14 amino acids. Germline V gene data show CDR1 as SGHRS and CDR2 as YFSETQ. The CDR3 region has the DNA TGCGCCAGTCCTAAAAGCCGCTCCTACAATGAGCAGTTCTTC. Its translation is CASPKSRSYNEQFF.

The sample holds a few counts of this clonotype. The chain uses TRBV4-3 and TRBJ2-3, with D possibly called TRBD1 or TRBD2 (5 bases each). The CDR3 sequence is 16 residues long. Germline CDR1 reads LGHNA; CDR2 reads YSLEER. V was pared by 0 bases and J by 1 base, with 11 bases between. The CDR3: CASSQDQGAGTDTQYF. The CDR3 DNA follows: TGCGCCAGCAGCCAAGATCAGGGAGCGGGCACAGATACGCAGTATTTT.

This clonotype was observed a handful of times. This chain joins TRBV7-2 and TRBJ1-2, with 8 positions matching TRBD1. Germline trimming cut 0 bases from V and 8 bases from J; bases unmatched to any gene: 5. The CDR3 has 14 residues. CDR1 is SGHTA, CDR2 FQGNSA, per germline. CDR3 in amino acids: CASSLAGTGEGYTF. The CDR3, as DNA: TGTGCCAGCAGCTTAGCGGGGACAGGCGAAGGCTACACCTTC.

This clonotype was picked up a small number of times. The V gene is TRBV6-4, the J gene TRBJ2-5; D is perhaps TRBD2 (6 bases). The CDR3 totals 15 residues. Germline V gives CDR1 MRHNA, CDR2 SNTAGT. V was shortened by 6 bases and J by 2 bases, with 16 bases between the two germline ends. The CDR3 DNA sequence: TGTGCCAGCAGCCCGGCTAGGGGACTTCAAGAGACCCAGTACTTC. Translation: CASSPARGLQETQYF.

The rearrangement uses TRBV5-1 and TRBJ2-7; tentative D call: TRBD1 (7 bases). The CDR3 is 14 residues long. Trimming removed 2 bases from V and 2 bases from J, with 11 bases in between. The germline gives CDR1 SGHRS, CDR2 YFSETQ. CDR3 nucleotide sequence: TGCGCCAGCAGCTTCAGGGGGGTAGCCTACGAGCAGTACTTC. Its protein is CASSFRGVAYEQYF.

This clonotype was seen only a few times. The chain couples TRBV15 to TRBJ2-7, with 7 nucleotides matching TRBD1. The CDR3 runs 14 residues. Losses at the gene ends were 5 bases for V and 3 bases for J; bases not matched to a gene: 7. Germline CDR1 reads LNHNV; CDR2 reads YYDKDF (reference sequence). In DNA, the CDR3 is TGTGCCACCAGCCCGAGAGCAGGGGGCTACGAGCAGTACTTC. Its protein product is CATSPRAGGYEQYF.